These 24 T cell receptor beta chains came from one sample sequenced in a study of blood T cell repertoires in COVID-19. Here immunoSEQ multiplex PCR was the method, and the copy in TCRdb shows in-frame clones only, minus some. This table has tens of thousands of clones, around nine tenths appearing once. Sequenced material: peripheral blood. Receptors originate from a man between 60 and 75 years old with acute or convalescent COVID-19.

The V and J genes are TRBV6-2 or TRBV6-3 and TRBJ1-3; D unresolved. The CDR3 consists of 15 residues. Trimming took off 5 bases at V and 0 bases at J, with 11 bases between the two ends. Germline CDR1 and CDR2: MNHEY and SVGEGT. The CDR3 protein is CASSLRGVSGNTIYF. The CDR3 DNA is TGTGCCAGCAGTCTCCGAGGAGTCTCTGGAAACACCATATATTTT.

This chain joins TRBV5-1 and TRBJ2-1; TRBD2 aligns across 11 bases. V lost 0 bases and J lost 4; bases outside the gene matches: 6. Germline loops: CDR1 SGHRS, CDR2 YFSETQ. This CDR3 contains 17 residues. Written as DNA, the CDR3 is TGCGCCAGCAGCTTGGCCCCCGGGACTAGCGGATACAATGAGCAGTTCTTC. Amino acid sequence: CASSLAPGTSGYNEQFF.

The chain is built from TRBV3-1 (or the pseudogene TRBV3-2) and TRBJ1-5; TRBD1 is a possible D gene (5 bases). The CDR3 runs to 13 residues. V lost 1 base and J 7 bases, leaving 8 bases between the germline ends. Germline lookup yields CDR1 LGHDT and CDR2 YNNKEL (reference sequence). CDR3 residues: CASSQGGDQPQHF. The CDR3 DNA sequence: TGTGCCAGCAGCCAAGGGGGGGACCAGCCCCAGCATTTT.

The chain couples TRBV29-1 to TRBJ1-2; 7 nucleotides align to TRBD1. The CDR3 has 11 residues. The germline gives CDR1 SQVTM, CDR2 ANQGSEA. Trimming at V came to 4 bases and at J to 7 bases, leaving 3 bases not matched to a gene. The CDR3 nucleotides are TGCAGCGTTGGGACAGGAATTGGCTACACCTTC. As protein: CSVGTGIGYTF.

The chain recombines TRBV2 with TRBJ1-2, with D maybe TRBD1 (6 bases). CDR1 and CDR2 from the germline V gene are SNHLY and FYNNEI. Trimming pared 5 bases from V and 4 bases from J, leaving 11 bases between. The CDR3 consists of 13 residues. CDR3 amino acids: CASSNRVVYGYTF. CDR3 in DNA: TGTGCCAGCAGTAACAGGGTGGTCTATGGCTACACCTTC.

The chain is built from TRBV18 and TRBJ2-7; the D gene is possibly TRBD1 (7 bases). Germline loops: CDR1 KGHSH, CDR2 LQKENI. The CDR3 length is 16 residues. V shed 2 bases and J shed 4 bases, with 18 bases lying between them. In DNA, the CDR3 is TGTGCCAGCTCACCAATTCCCTCGGCGGGACAGTACGAGCAGTACTTC. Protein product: CASSPIPSAGQYEQYF.

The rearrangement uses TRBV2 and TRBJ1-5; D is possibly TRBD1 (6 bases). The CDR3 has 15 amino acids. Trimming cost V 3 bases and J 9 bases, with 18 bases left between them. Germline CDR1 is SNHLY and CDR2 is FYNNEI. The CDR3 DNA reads TGTGCCAGCAGTGACCCCCGGGCCGGGGGGCCGCCCCAGCATTTT. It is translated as CASSDPRAGGPPQHF.

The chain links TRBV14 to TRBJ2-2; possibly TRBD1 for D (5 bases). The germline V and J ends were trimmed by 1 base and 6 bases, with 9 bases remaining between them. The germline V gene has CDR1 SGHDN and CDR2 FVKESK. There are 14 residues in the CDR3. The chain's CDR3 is CASSQVRGSGELFF. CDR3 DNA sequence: TGTGCCAGCAGCCAAGTTAGGGGCTCCGGGGAGCTGTTTTTT.

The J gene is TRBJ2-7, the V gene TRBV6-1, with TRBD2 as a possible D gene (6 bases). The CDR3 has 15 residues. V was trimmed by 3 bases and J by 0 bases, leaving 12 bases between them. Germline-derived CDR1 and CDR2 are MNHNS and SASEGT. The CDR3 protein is CASSDSHGSSYEQYF. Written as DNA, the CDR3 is TGTGCCAGCAGTGATTCTCACGGGAGCTCCTACGAGCAGTACTTC.

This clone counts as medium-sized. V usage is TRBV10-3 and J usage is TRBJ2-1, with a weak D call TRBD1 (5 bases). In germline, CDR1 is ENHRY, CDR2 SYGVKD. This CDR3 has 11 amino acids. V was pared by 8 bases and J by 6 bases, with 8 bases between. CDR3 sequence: CAISQGNEQFF. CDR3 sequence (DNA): TGTGCCATCTCGCAGGGCAATGAGCAGTTCTTC.

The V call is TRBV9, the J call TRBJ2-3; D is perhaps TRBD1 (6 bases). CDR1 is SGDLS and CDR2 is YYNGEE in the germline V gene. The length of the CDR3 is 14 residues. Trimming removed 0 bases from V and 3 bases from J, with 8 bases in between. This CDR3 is CASSVDTGTDTQYF. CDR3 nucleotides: TGTGCCAGCAGCGTAGATACAGGGACAGATACGCAGTATTTT. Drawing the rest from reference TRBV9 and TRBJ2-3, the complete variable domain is DSGVTQTPKHLITATGQRVTLRCSPRSGDLSVYWYQQSLDQGLQFLIQYYNGEERAKGNILERFSAQQFPDLHSELNLSSLELGDSALYFCASSVDTGTDTQYFGPGTRLTVL.

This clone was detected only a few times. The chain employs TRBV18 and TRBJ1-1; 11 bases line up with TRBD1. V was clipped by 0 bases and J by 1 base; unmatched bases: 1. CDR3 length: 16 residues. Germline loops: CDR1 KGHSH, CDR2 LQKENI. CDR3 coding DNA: TGTGCCAGCTCACCACCGGGACAGGGGGGGAACACTGAAGCTTTCTTT. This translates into CASSPPGQGGNTEAFF.

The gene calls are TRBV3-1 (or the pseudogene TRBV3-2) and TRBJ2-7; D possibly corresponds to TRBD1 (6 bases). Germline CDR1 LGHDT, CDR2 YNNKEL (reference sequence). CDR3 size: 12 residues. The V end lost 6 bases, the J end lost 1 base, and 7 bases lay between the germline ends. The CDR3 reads CASRDRSYEQYF. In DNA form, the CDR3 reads TGTGCCAGCAGAGACAGGTCCTACGAGCAGTACTTC.

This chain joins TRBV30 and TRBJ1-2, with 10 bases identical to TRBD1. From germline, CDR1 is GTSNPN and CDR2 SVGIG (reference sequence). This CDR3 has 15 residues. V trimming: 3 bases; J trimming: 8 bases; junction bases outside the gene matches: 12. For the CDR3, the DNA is TGTGCCTGGAGAGCCTGGGACAGGGGCCCTCGGGGCTACACCTTC. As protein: CAWRAWDRGPRGYTF. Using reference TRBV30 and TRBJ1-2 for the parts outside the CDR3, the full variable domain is SQTIHQWPATLVQPVGSPLSLECTVEGTSNPNLYWYRQAAGRGLQLLFYSVGIGQISSEVPQNLSASRPQDRQFILSSKKLLLSDSGFYLCAWRAWDRGPRGYTFGSGTRLTVV.

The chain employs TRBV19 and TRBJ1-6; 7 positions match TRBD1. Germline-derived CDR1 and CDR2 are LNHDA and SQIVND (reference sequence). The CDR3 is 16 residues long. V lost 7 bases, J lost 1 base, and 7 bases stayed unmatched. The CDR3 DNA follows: TGTGCCAGTACTGGAGGGGGCCTATCCTATAATTCACCCCTCCACTTT. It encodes CASTGGGLSYNSPLHF.

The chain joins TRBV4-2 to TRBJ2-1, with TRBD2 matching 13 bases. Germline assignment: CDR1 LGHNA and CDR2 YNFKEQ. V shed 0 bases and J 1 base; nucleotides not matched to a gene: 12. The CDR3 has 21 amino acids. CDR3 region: CASSQEVLAGGLVGSYNEQFF. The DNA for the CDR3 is TGTGCCAGCAGCCAAGAGGTACTAGCGGGGGGGCTAGTGGGGTCCTACAATGAGCAGTTCTTC.

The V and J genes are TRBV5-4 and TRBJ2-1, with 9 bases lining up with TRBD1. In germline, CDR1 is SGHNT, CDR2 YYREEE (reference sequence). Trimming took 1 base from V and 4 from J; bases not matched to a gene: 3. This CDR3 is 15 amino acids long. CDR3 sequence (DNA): TGTGCCAGCAGCTTGTATGGACAGGGGTACAATGAGCAGTTCTTC. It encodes CASSLYGQGYNEQFF.

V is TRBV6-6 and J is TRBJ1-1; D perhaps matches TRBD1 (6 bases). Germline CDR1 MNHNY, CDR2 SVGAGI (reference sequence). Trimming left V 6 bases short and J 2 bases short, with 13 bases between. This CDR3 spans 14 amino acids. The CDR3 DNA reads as TGTGCCAGCAGGAGTCAGGGGTTCAACACTGAAGCTTTCTTT. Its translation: CASRSQGFNTEAFF.

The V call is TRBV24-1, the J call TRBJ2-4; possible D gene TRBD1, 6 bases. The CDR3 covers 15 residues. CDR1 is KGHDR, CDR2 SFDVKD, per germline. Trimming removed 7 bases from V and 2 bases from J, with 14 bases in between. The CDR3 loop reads CATSLSGDPKNIQYF. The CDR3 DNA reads TGTGCCACCAGCCTATCAGGGGACCCCAAAAACATTCAGTACTTC.

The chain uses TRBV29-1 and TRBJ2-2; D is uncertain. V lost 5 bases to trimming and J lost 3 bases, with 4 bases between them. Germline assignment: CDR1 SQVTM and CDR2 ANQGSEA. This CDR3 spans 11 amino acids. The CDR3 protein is CSVRDTGELFF. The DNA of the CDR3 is TGCAGCGTTCGAGACACCGGGGAGCTGTTTTTT.

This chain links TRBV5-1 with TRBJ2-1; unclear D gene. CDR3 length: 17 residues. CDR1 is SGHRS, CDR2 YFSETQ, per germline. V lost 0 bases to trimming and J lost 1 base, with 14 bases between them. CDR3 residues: CASSLAPVTTSYNEQFF. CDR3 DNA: TGCGCCAGCAGCTTGGCCCCAGTTACTACGTCCTACAATGAGCAGTTCTTC.

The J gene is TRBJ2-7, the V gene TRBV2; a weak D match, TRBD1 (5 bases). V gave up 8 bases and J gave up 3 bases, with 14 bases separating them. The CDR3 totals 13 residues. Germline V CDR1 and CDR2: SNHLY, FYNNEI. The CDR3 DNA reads TGTGCCAGCTTCATTGGCAGGGTCTACGAGCAGTACTTC. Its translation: CASFIGRVYEQYF.

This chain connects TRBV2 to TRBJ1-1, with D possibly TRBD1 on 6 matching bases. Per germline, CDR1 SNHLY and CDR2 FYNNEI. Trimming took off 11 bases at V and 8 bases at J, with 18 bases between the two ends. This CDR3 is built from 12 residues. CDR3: CAGAGDLREAFF. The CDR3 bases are TGTGCCGGCGCAGGGGACCTTAGGGAAGCTTTCTTT.

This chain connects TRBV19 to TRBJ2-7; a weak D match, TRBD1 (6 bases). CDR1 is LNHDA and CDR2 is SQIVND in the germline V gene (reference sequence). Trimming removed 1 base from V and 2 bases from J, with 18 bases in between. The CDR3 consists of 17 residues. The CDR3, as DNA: TGTGCCAGTAGTATAGTTGCCGCCCGGGACACCACCTACGAGCAGTACTTC. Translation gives CASSIVAARDTTYEQYF.